In this sample, the clone carrying this TCR beta chain turned up a few times. Antigen unknown. Quantitative molecular-barcoded 5'-RACE generated the TCR beta libraries. From the 5' RACE reads, TCRdb called clonotypes with MiXCR, one entry per CDR3 protein. The sample includes roughly 700,000 distinct CDR3 sequences, 15% to 20% of them seen just once. The data are from a study of CD8 T cells in ankylosing spondylitis. The study's findings and limits: Blood of patients with ankylosing spondylitis appeared to be characterized by a TCR beta motif of several highly homologous variants. Some motif variants had been reported before (in reactive arthritis synovial fluid and blood). Clones tied to disease were said to be significantly enriched in matched ankylosing spondylitis synovial fluid.

Sequenced: blood, either unsorted or a sorted T cell fraction (not recorded which). This receptor was obtained from a male donor with ankylosing spondylitis.

The DNA for the CDR3 is TGTGCCATCAGTGGGGCTAGCTCTGGAAACACCATATATTTT. Its translation is CAISGASSGNTIYF. The V and J genes are TRBV10-3 and TRBJ1-3, with D uncertain. The V gene lost 4 bases and the J gene lost 0 bases, with 7 bases spanning the gap. CDR3 size: 14 residues. Looked up from germline, CDR1 is ENHRY and CDR2 is SYGVKD.